The entry that follows covers one TCR beta chain sequence. The source of the sample is a study of blood T cell repertoires in COVID-19. In the study overall: The origin of the acute and convalescent COVID-19 samples was the United States, Italy and Spain.

The CDR3 sequence is 14 residues long. Germline CDR1 is SGDLS and CDR2 is YYNGEE. Trimming cost V 4 bases and J 2 bases; bases outside gene matches: 4. Method: immunoSEQ multiplex PCR; TCRdb's copy keeps in-frame clones and lacks some. The sample holds about 280,000 clones, roughly 89% seen once. The receptor's source is a man aged 50-59 years with acute or convalescent COVID-19. The chain joins TRBV9 to TRBJ2-7; 9 nucleotides agree with TRBD1. The sample comprised peripheral blood. The CDR3 loop reads CASSQGQGAYEQYF. CDR3 sequence (DNA): TGTGCCAGCAGCCAGGGACAGGGAGCCTACGAGCAGTACTTC.